This T cell receptor beta chain comes out of a study of regulatory T cells in long-lasting Graves disease. The ends were cut back, 0 bases at V and 3 bases at J, with 12 bases in the middle. The CDR3 has 16 residues. Per germline, CDR1 LGHNA and CDR2 YNFKEQ. Documented time point: newly diagnosed GD, antithyroid drugs for less than 3 months. TCR sequences were obtained from RNA taken from PBMCs. Both iRepertoire HTBI primers and Arm-PCR of CDR3 regions were used to build the TCR beta libraries. TCRdb reanalysed the multiplex PCR reads using MiXCR and keeps one entry per CDR3 protein. The sample yields 550,000 to 700,000 distinct CDR3 sequences, 15% to 20% seen once. These sequences were also reported in another study, on T cells in Graves' hyperthyroidism and ophthalmopathy. That source adds: Patients counted as stable if ophthalmopathy did not develop within 18 months.

Sequencing was performed on peripheral blood mononuclear cells (PBMCs), taken at new diagnosis, from a patient treated with antithyroid drugs. This clonotype originated in a man aged 18 to 30 with Graves disease. This chain links TRBV4-2 with TRBJ2-1; weak D call: TRBD2 (6 bases). The CDR3 region is CASSQDSSAGYNEQFF. In DNA form, the CDR3 reads TGTGCCAGCAGCCAAGATTCTAGCGCTGGCTACAATGAGCAGTTCTTC.